The rows below give T cell receptor beta chains drawn from one sample of a study of T cells of healthy individuals. Using its own MiXCR run on the 5' RACE reads, TCRdb lists one record per CDR3 protein. Of about 63,000 distinct CDR3 sequences listed, 15% to 20% were seen once; the top ten hold 4% to 5%. The receptors come from a human donor in good health. CDR3s include the opening cysteine and the closing phenylalanine or tryptophan. The order of the fields is D gene, J gene, V gene, clone size, CDR3 DNA, CDR3 protein. D genes are given only for firm matches. Only part of the rows carry a size: once, few, many, or a class if the clone is expanded.

d_call: .; j_call: TRBJ1-2; v_call: TRBV9; clone_size: .; cdr3_nt: TGTGCCAGCAGCGCAACAGGGTTGGGCTACACCTTC; cdr3_aa: CASSATGLGYTF
d_call: TRBD2; j_call: TRBJ2-3; v_call: TRBV5-1; clone_size: many; cdr3_nt: TGCGCCAGCAGCCCGGGGGGACTCAACATGCGGGATACGCAGTATTTT; cdr3_aa: CASSPGGLNMRDTQYF
d_call: .; j_call: TRBJ1-2; v_call: TRBV25-1; clone_size: few; cdr3_nt: TGTGCCAGCAGTGAATTGGGGTCTAACTATGGCTACACCTTC; cdr3_aa: CASSELGSNYGYTF
d_call: .; j_call: TRBJ1-5; v_call: TRBV7-9; clone_size: many; cdr3_nt: TGTGCCAGCAGCGAGAATAGCAATCAGCCCCAGCATTTT; cdr3_aa: CASSENSNQPQHF
d_call: TRBD2; j_call: TRBJ2-7; v_call: TRBV5-6; clone_size: few; cdr3_nt: TGTGCCAGCAGCTTGGTTGGGACTAACTACGAGCAGTACTTC; cdr3_aa: CASSLVGTNYEQYF
d_call: .; j_call: TRBJ2-5; v_call: TRBV5-1; clone_size: .; cdr3_nt: TGCGCCAGCAGCTTCAGGTTGAAACAGACCCAGTACTTC; cdr3_aa: CASSFRLKQTQYF
d_call: .; j_call: TRBJ2-7; v_call: TRBV29-1; clone_size: few; cdr3_nt: TGCAGCGTTGAAGAGCAGGGAGGAGAGCAGTACTTC; cdr3_aa: CSVEEQGGEQYF
d_call: TRBD1; j_call: TRBJ2-4; v_call: TRBV2; clone_size: .; cdr3_nt: TGTGCCAGCAATACGGACAGGGGGGACAAAAACATTCAGTACTTC; cdr3_aa: CASNTDRGDKNIQYF
d_call: .; j_call: TRBJ2-7; v_call: TRBV27; clone_size: few; cdr3_nt: TGTGCCAGCAGCGGGGGGCCCCACTCCTACGAGCAGTACTTC; cdr3_aa: CASSGGPHSYEQYF
d_call: TRBD1; j_call: TRBJ1-5; v_call: TRBV6-1; clone_size: .; cdr3_nt: TGTGCCAGCAGGACACCGGGACAGGGAGGTGGCAATCAGCCCCAGCATTTT; cdr3_aa: CASRTPGQGGGNQPQHF
d_call: .; j_call: TRBJ1-2; v_call: TRBV7-9; clone_size: .; cdr3_nt: TGTGCCAGCGGACAGTCCTATGGCTACACCTTC; cdr3_aa: CASGQSYGYTF
d_call: .; j_call: TRBJ1-5; v_call: TRBV9; clone_size: .; cdr3_nt: TGTGCCAGCAGCGTAGAGTCCAGACTTCCTCCACATAGCAATCAGCCCCAGCATTTT; cdr3_aa: CASSVESRLPPHSNQPQHF
d_call: .; j_call: TRBJ1-5; v_call: TRBV10-3; clone_size: few; cdr3_nt: TGTGCCATCAGTGAGTCCGCAGGGAATCAGCCCCAGCATTTT; cdr3_aa: CAISESAGNQPQHF
d_call: .; j_call: TRBJ2-2; v_call: TRBV6-5; clone_size: few; cdr3_nt: TGTGCCAGCAGTTACTTTGACCCAACTGGGGACACCGGGGAGCTGTTTTTT; cdr3_aa: CASSYFDPTGDTGELFF
d_call: TRBD2; j_call: TRBJ2-1; v_call: TRBV4-2; clone_size: many; cdr3_nt: TGTGCCAGCAGCCAAGTTGGACTAGCGGGACGGGGTGAGCAGTTCTTC; cdr3_aa: CASSQVGLAGRGEQFF
d_call: .; j_call: TRBJ1-2; v_call: TRBV9; clone_size: .; cdr3_nt: TGTGCCAGCAGCGTAGTAGGGGACGGGACGAATGGCTACACCTTC; cdr3_aa: CASSVVGDGTNGYTF
d_call: TRBD2; j_call: TRBJ2-1; v_call: TRBV5-6; clone_size: few; cdr3_nt: TGTGCCAGCAGCTTGTACGGGACTAGTGAGTACCATGAGCAGTTCTTC; cdr3_aa: CASSLYGTSEYHEQFF
d_call: .; j_call: TRBJ1-2; v_call: TRBV28; clone_size: .; cdr3_nt: TGTGCCAGCAGCCCAGCAGGGCGAAATGGCTACACCTTC; cdr3_aa: CASSPAGRNGYTF
d_call: .; j_call: TRBJ1-5; v_call: TRBV28; clone_size: few; cdr3_nt: TGTGCCAGTATGGGCGCAGGGATAGGCAATCAGCCCCAGCATTTT; cdr3_aa: CASMGAGIGNQPQHF
d_call: .; j_call: TRBJ1-1; v_call: TRBV5-1; clone_size: .; cdr3_nt: TGCGCCAGCAGCTTCCCCGGCAGGTGGGGACACACTGAAGCTTTCTTT; cdr3_aa: CASSFPGRWGHTEAFF
d_call: .; j_call: TRBJ1-4; v_call: TRBV5-1; clone_size: few; cdr3_nt: TGCGCCAGCAGCTTGGGGGACGGCTATATGGAAAAACTGTTTTTT; cdr3_aa: CASSLGDGYMEKLFF
d_call: .; j_call: TRBJ2-2; v_call: TRBV27; clone_size: many; cdr3_nt: TGTGCCAGCAGTTTAGGGCAGAACACCGGGGAGCTGTTTTTT; cdr3_aa: CASSLGQNTGELFF
d_call: .; j_call: TRBJ1-6; v_call: TRBV4-2; clone_size: few; cdr3_nt: TGTGCCAGCAGCCAACCGTACCAAGGGATATCACCCCTCAACTTT; cdr3_aa: CASSQPYQGISPLNF
d_call: .; j_call: TRBJ2-2; v_call: TRBV9; clone_size: many; cdr3_nt: TGTGCCAGCAGCGTCCGACAGAACACCGGGGAGCTGTTTTTT; cdr3_aa: CASSVRQNTGELFF
d_call: .; j_call: TRBJ2-1; v_call: TRBV12-3/TRBV12-4; clone_size: .; cdr3_nt: TGTGCCAGCAGTCCCTCAGGACGGTCCTACAATGAGCAGTTCTTC; cdr3_aa: CASSPSGRSYNEQFF
d_call: .; j_call: TRBJ1-1; v_call: TRBV12-3/TRBV12-4; clone_size: few; cdr3_nt: TGTGCCAGCAGTCTAAAACTGCAGGGTAGTGCTTTCTTT; cdr3_aa: CASSLKLQGSAFF
d_call: .; j_call: TRBJ1-2; v_call: TRBV11-2; clone_size: few; cdr3_nt: TGTGCCAGCAGCTTAGTGGGGGAGTTGCGTGTTAGCTACACCTTC; cdr3_aa: CASSLVGELRVSYTF
d_call: .; j_call: TRBJ2-5; v_call: TRBV7-9; clone_size: many; cdr3_nt: TGTGCCAGCAGCCTCAACTTGGAGACCCAGTACTTC; cdr3_aa: CASSLNLETQYF
d_call: TRBD1; j_call: TRBJ1-4; v_call: TRBV27; clone_size: many; cdr3_nt: TGTGCCAGCAGTATCAGACAGGGAAGAGAAAAACTGTTTTTT; cdr3_aa: CASSIRQGREKLFF
d_call: .; j_call: TRBJ2-7; v_call: TRBV11-2; clone_size: .; cdr3_nt: .; cdr3_aa: CASSLTGGVYLCASSLTGGYEQYF
d_call: .; j_call: TRBJ2-3; v_call: TRBV6-6; clone_size: many; cdr3_nt: TGTGCCAGCAGTACACCGGATACGCAGTATTTT; cdr3_aa: CASSTPDTQYF
d_call: .; j_call: TRBJ2-4; v_call: TRBV5-1; clone_size: few; cdr3_nt: TGCGCCAGCAGCTTGGAGAGGGGTACGGACATTCAGTACTTC; cdr3_aa: CASSLERGTDIQYF
d_call: .; j_call: TRBJ2-5; v_call: TRBV4-3; clone_size: few; cdr3_nt: TGCGCCAGCAGCCAAGGGACAGAAGAGACCCAGTACTTC; cdr3_aa: CASSQGTEETQYF
d_call: TRBD2; j_call: TRBJ2-3; v_call: TRBV2; clone_size: few; cdr3_nt: TGTGCCACGCTTTGGACTAGCGGGAACACAGATACGCAGTATTTT; cdr3_aa: CATLWTSGNTDTQYF
d_call: TRBD2; j_call: TRBJ2-5; v_call: TRBV20-1; clone_size: many; cdr3_nt: TGCAGTGCTAGAGGACGAGGACTAGCGGGAGCAGAGACCCAGTACTTC; cdr3_aa: CSARGRGLAGAETQYF
d_call: .; j_call: TRBJ2-4; v_call: TRBV12-5; clone_size: .; cdr3_nt: TGTGCCAGCAGTTACAGGGTTACGGCCAAAAACATTCAGTACTTC; cdr3_aa: CASSYRVTAKNIQYF
d_call: .; j_call: TRBJ1-3; v_call: TRBV4-1; clone_size: .; cdr3_nt: TGCGCCAGCAGCCAACGTCTTAGAGATACTGGAAACACCATATATTTT; cdr3_aa: CASSQRLRDTGNTIYF
d_call: .; j_call: TRBJ2-2; v_call: TRBV28; clone_size: .; cdr3_nt: TGTGCCAGCAGTCCATCCTATCGGACCTGGGAGCTGTTTTTT; cdr3_aa: CASSPSYRTWELFF
d_call: .; j_call: TRBJ2-7; v_call: TRBV6-2/TRBV6-3; clone_size: few; cdr3_nt: TGTGCCAGCAGAACCGGGACACCGTTTAGCTCCTACGAGCAGTACTTC; cdr3_aa: CASRTGTPFSSYEQYF
d_call: TRBD1; j_call: TRBJ2-7; v_call: TRBV7-6; clone_size: few; cdr3_nt: TGTGCCAGCAGCCTTAGACAGGGGGAGACCTACGAGCAGTACTTC; cdr3_aa: CASSLRQGETYEQYF
d_call: TRBD2; j_call: TRBJ2-5; v_call: TRBV20-1; clone_size: many; cdr3_nt: TGCAGTGCTAGTAGGGGACTAGCGGGACAAGAGACCCAGTACTTC; cdr3_aa: CSASRGLAGQETQYF